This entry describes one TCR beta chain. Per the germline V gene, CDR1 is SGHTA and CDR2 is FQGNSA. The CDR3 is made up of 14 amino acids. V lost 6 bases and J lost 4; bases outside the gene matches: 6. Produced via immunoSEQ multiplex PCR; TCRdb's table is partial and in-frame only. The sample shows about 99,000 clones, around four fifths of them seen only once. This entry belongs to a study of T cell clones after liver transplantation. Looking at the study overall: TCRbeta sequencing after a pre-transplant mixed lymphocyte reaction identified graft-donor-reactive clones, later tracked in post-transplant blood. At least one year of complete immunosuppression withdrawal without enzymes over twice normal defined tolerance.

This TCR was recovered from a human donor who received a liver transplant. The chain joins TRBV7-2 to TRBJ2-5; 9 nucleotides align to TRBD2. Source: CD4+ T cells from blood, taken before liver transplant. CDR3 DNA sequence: TGTGCCAGCAGGGCGGGGGGGCGATTAGAGACCCAGTACTTC. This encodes CASRAGGRLETQYF.